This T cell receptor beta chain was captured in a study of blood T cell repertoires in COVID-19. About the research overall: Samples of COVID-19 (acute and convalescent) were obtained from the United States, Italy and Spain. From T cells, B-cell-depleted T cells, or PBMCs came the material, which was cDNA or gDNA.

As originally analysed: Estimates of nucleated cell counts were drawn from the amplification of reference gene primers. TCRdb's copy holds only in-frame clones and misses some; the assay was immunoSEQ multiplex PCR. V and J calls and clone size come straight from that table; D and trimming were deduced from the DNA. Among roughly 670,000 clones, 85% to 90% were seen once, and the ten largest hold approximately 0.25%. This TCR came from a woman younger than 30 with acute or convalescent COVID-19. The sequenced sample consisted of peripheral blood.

CDR3 nucleotides: TGTGCCTCCGCGGCAGGGGATGAAAAACTGTTTTTT. Encoded protein: CASAAGDEKLFF. V gene TRBV5-8 combines with J gene TRBJ1-4; D may be TRBD1 (6 bases). Germline lookup yields CDR1 SGHTS and CDR2 YDEGEE. CDR3 length equals 12 residues. Trimming stripped 10 bases from V and 6 bases from J, with 13 bases between.